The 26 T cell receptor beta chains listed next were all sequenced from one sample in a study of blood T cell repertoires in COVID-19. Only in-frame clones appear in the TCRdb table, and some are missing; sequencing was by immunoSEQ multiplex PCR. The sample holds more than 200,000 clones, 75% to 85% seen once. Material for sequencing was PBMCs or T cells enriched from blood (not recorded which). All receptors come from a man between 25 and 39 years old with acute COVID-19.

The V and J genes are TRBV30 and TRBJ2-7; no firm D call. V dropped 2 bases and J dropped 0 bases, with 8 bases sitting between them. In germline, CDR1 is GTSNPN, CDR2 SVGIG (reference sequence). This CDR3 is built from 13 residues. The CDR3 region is CAWSRRSSYEQYF. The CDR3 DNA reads TGTGCCTGGAGTCGCAGATCCTCCTACGAGCAGTACTTC.

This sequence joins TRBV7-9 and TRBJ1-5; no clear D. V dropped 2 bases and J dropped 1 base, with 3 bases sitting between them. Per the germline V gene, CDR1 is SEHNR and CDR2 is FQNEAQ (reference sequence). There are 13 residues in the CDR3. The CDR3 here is CASSLQSNQPQHF. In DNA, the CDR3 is TGTGCCAGCAGCTTACAGAGCAATCAGCCCCAGCATTTT.

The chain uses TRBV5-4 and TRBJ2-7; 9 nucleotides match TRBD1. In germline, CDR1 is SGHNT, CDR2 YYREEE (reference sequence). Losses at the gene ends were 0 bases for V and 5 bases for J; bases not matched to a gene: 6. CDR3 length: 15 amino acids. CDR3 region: CASSLEKTGGDEQYF. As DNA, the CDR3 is TGTGCCAGCAGCTTGGAAAAGACAGGGGGTGACGAGCAGTACTTC.

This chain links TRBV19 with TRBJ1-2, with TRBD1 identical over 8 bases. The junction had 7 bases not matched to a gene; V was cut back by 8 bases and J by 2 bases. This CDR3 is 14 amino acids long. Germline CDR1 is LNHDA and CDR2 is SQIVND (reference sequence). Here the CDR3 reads CASRTDRDNYGYTF. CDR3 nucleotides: TGTGCCAGTCGTACGGACAGGGACAACTATGGCTACACCTTC.

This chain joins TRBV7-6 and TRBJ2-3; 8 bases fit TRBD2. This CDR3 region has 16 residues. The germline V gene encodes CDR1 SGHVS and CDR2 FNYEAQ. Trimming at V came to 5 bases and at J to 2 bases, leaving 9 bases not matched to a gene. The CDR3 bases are TGTGCCAGCAGCCAAATGGGCGGGGGGCACACAGATACGCAGTATTTT. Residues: CASSQMGGGHTDTQYF.

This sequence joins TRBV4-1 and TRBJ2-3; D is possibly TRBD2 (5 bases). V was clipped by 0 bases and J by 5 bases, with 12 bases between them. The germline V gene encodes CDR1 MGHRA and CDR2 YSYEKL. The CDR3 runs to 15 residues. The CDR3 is CASSQDKAAGDTQYF. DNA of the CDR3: TGCGCCAGCAGCCAAGATAAGGCGGCGGGAGATACGCAGTATTTT.

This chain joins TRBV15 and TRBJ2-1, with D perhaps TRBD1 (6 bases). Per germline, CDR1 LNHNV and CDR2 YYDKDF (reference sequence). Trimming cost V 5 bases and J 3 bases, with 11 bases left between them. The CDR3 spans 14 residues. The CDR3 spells CATSVSDSYNEQFF. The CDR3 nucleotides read TGTGCCACCAGCGTTTCGGACAGCTACAATGAGCAGTTCTTC.

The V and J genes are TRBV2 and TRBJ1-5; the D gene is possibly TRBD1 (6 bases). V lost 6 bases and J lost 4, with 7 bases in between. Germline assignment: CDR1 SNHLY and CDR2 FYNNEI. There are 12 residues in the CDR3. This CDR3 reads CASRDSNQPQHF. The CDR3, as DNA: TGTGCCAGCAGGGACAGTAATCAGCCCCAGCATTTT.

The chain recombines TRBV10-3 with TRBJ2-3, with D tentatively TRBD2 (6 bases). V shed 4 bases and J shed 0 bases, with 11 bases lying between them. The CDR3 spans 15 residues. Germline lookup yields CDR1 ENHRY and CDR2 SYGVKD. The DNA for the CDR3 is TGTGCCATCAGTGGCGGGACTTCTAGCACAGATACGCAGTATTTT. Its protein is CAISGGTSSTDTQYF.

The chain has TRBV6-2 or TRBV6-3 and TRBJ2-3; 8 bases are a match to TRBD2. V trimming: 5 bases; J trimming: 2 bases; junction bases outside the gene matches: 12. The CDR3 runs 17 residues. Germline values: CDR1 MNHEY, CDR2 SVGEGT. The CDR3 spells CASSRTQRGITTDTQYF. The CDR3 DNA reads TGTGCCAGCAGTAGAACACAGCGGGGGATAACCACAGATACGCAGTATTTT.

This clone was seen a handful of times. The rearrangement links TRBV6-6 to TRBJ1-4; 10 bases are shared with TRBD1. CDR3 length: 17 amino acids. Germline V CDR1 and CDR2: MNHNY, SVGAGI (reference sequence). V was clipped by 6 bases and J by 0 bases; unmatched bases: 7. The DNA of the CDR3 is TGTGCCAGCAGACGACAGGGGGCAGGGGCAACTAATGAAAAACTGTTTTTT. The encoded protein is CASRRQGAGATNEKLFF.

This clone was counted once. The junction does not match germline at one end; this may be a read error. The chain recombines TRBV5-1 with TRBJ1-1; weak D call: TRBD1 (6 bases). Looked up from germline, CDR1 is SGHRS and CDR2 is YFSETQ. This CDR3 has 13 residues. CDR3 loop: CASSLRIGGFGEF. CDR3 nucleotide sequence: TGCGCCAGCAGCTTGAGAATAGGGGGATTTGGGGAGTTT.

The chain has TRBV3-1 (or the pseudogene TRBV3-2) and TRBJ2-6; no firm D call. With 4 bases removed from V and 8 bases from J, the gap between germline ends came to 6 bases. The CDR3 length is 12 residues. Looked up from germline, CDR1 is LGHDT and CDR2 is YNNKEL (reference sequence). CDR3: CASSRGTNVLTF. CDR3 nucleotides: TGTGCCAGCAGCCGCGGTACCAACGTCCTGACTTTC.

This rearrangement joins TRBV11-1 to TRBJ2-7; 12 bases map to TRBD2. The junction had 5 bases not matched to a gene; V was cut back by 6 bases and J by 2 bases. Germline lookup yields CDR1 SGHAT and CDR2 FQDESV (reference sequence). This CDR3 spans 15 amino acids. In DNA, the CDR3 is TGTGCCAGCAGTCGGACTAGCGGGGCTCCCTACGAGCAGTACTTC. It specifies CASSRTSGAPYEQYF.

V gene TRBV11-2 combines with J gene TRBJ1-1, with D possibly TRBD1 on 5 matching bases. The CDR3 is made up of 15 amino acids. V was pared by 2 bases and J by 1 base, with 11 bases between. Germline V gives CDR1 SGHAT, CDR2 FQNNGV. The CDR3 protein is CASSLRWGKNTEAFF. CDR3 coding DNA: TGTGCCAGCAGCTTACGTTGGGGCAAGAACACTGAAGCTTTCTTT.

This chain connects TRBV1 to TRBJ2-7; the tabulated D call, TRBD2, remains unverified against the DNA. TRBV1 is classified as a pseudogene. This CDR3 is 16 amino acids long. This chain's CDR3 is CTSSHDLPKPDCEQYF. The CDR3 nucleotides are TGCACCAGCAGCCACGACCTCCCAAAGCCTGACTGCGAGCAGTACTTC.

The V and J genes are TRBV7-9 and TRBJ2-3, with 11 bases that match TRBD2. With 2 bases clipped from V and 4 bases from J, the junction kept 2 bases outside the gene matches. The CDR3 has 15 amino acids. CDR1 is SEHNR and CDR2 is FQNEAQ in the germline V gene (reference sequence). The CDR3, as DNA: TGTGCCAGCAGCTTACTAGCGGGGGGTTCAGATACGCAGTATTTT. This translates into CASSLLAGGSDTQYF. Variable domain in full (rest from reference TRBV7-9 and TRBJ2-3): DTGVSQNPRHKITKRGQNVTFRCDPISEHNRLYWYRQTLGQGPEFLTYFQNEAQLEKSRLLSDRFSAERPKGSFSTLEIQRTEQGDSAMYLCASSLLAGGSDTQYFGPGTRLTVL.

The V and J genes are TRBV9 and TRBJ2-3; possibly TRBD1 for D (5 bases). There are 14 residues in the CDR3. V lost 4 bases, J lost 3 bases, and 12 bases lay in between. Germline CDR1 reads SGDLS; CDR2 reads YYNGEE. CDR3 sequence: CASSSTASTDTQYF. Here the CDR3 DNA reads TGTGCCAGCAGCTCGACAGCTAGTACAGATACGCAGTATTTT.

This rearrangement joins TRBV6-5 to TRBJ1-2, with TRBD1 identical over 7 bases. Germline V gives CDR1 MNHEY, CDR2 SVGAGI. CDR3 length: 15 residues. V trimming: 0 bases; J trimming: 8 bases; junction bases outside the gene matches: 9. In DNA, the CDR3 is TGTGCCAGCAGTTACTCGCCAGGGGGTATGGGGGGCTACACCTTC. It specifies CASSYSPGGMGGYTF.

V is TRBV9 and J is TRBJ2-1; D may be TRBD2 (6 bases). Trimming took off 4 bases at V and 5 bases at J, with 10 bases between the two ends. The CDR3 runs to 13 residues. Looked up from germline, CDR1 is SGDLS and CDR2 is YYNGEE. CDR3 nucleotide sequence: TGTGCCAGCAGCCAGCGGAGGGACAATGAGCAGTTCTTC. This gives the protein CASSQRRDNEQFF.

The CDR3 protein is CATSVGGGYNEQFF. CDR3 nucleotides: TGTGCCACCAGTGTGGGCGGGGGATACAATGAGCAGTTCTTC. This chain links TRBV24-1 with TRBJ2-1; 7 bases map to TRBD2. Trimming removed 5 bases from V and 4 bases from J; junction bases left unmatched: 4. The CDR3 is made up of 14 amino acids. Germline V lookup: CDR1 KGHDR, CDR2 SFDVKD.

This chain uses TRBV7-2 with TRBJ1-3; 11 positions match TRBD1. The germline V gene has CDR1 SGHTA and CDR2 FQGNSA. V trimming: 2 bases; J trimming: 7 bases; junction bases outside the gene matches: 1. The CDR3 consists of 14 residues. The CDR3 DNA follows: TGTGCCAGCAGCTTATGGGACAGGGGGAACACCATATATTTT. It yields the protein CASSLWDRGNTIYF. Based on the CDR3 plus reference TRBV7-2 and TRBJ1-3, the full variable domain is GAGVSQSPSNKVTEKGKDVELRCDPISGHTALYWYRQSLGQGLEFLIYFQGNSAPDKSGLPSDRFSAERTGGSVSTLTIQRTQQEDSAVYLCASSLWDRGNTIYFGEGSWLTVV.

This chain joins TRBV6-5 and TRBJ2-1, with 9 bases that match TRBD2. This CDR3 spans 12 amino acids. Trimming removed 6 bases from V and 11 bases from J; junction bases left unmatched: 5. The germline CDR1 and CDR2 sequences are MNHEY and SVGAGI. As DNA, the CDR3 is TGTGCCAGCAGCACAGCGGGGGGCCAGCAGTTCTTC. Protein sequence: CASSTAGGQQFF.

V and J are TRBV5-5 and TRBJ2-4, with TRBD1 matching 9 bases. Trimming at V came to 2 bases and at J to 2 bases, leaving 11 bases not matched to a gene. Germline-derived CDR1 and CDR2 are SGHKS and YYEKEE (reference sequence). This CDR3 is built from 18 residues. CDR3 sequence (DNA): TGTGCCAGCAGCTTAAACCACCGGGACAGGGTGACCAAAAACATTCAGTACTTC. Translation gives CASSLNHRDRVTKNIQYF.

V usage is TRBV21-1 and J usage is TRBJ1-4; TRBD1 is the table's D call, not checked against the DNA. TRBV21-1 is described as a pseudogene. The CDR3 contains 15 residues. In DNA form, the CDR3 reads TGTGCCAGCAGCAAAGCTGTTCCAGCTAATGAAAAACTGTTTTTT. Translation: CASSKAVPANEKLFF.

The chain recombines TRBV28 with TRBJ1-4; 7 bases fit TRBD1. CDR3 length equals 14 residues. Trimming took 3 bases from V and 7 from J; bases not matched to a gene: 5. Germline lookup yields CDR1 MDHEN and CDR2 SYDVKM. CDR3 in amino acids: CASSLTGRSEKLFF. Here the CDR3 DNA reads TGTGCCAGCAGTTTGACAGGGCGGAGTGAAAAACTGTTTTTT.